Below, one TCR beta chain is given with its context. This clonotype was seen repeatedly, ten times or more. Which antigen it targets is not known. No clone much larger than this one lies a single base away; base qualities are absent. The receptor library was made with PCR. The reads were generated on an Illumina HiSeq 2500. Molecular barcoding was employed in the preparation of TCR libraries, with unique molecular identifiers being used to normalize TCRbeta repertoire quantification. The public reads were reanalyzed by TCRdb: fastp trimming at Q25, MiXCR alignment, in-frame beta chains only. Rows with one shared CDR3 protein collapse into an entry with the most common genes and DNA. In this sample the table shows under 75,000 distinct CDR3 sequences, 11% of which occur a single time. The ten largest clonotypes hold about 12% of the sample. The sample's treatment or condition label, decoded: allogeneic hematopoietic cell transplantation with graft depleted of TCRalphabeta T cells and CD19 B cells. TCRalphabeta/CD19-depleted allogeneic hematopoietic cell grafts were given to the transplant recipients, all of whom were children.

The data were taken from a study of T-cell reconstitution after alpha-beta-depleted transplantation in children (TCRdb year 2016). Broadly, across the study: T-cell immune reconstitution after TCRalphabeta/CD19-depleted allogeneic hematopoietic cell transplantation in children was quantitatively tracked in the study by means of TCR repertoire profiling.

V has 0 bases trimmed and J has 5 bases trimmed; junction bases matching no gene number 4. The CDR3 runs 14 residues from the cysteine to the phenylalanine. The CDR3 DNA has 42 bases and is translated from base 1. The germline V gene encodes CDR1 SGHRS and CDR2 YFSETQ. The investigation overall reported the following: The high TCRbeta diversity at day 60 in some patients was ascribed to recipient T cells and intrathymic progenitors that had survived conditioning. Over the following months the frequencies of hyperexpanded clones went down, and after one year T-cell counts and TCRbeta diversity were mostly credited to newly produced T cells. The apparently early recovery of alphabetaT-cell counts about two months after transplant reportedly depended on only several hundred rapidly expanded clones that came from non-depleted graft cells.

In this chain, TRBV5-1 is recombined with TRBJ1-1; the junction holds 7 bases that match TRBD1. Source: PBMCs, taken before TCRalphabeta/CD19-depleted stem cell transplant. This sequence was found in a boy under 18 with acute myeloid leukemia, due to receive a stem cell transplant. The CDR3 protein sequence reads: CASSLAVTGTEAFF. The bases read TGCGCCAGCAGCTTGGCCGTGACAGGGACTGAAGCTTTCTTT.